These 27 T cell receptor beta chains were all obtained from the same sample, sequenced in a study of T cells in Graves' hyperthyroidism and ophthalmopathy. TCR beta CDR3 regions were amplified from RNA transcripts. During a first-round RT-PCR of the TCR CDR3, the HTBI primer set was used. TCRdb called the multiplex PCR reads again in MiXCR, with one record for every CDR3 protein. Of roughly 700,000 distinct CDR3 sequences listed, approximately 40% were seen once; the top ten hold around 31%. The sample was blood. Source of these receptors: a woman between 35 and 50 years old with Graves' hyperthyroidism.

There are many counts of this clonotype. This chain links TRBV6-5 with TRBJ1-2; tentative D call: TRBD1 (6 bases). The V end was cut by 6 bases, the J end by 8 bases, with 19 bases between. Germline loops: CDR1 MNHEY, CDR2 SVGAGI. The CDR3 runs 14 residues. CDR3 region: CASSRGGTSTGYTF. The CDR3 nucleotides are TGTGCCAGCAGCCGAGGGGGAACCTCGACGGGCTACACCTTC.

Here the CDR3 reads CASSPRTGGRGYTF. The CDR3 DNA is TGTGCCAGCAGCCCCCGGACAGGGGGCAGGGGCTACACCTTC. The chain links TRBV7-9 to TRBJ1-2; 11 bases agree with TRBD1. This CDR3 region has 14 residues. In germline, CDR1 is SEHNR, CDR2 FQNEAQ (reference sequence). V trimming: 5 bases; J trimming: 8 bases; junction bases outside the gene matches: 7.

The sample holds a few counts of this clonotype. The chain combines TRBV28 with TRBJ1-5; D may be TRBD1 (5 bases). V was pared by 7 bases and J by 6 bases, with 16 bases between. CDR3 length: 14 amino acids. Germline V CDR1 and CDR2: MDHEN, SYDVKM. CDR3 protein: CASKYGATGQPQHF. CDR3 nucleotide sequence: TGTGCCAGCAAATATGGGGCGACGGGTCAGCCCCAGCATTTT.

This chain connects TRBV6-5 to TRBJ2-7; the match to TRBD2 covers 12 bases. V lost 0 bases, J lost 10 bases, and 7 bases stayed unmatched. This CDR3 comprises 15 residues. Germline V gene lookup returns CDR1 MNHEY and CDR2 SVGAGI. The CDR3 sequence: CASSYSWTSGTVQYF. In DNA form, the CDR3 reads TGTGCCAGCAGTTACTCCTGGACTAGCGGGACGGTTCAGTACTTC.

V gene TRBV7-6 combines with J gene TRBJ2-7, with D maybe TRBD1 (5 bases). The CDR3 consists of 10 residues. CDR1 is SGHVS and CDR2 is FNYEAQ in the germline V gene. V lost 6 bases to trimming and J lost 11 bases, with 11 bases between them. CDR3 bases: TGTGCCAGCAGTCAGGGAAAGGAGTACTTC. Its translation is CASSQGKEYF.

This clonotype was observed many times. This chain links TRBV25-1 with TRBJ1-1; 9 positions agree with TRBD1. This CDR3 is 16 amino acids long. Trimming at V came to 7 bases and at J to 0 bases, leaving 9 bases not matched to a gene. Germline CDR1 MGHDK, CDR2 SYGVNS. CDR3 DNA: TGTGCCAGCAAACCCGGGTGGGACAGGGTGAACACTGAAGCTTTCTTT. Translating gives CASKPGWDRVNTEAFF.

This clonotype occurred once. CDR3: CSARAKGGLSGLQETQYF. The CDR3 DNA sequence: TGCAGTGCTAGAGCGAAGGGGGGCTTGTCAGGACTGCAAGAGACCCAGTACTTC. The chain couples TRBV20-1 to TRBJ2-5; D possibly matches TRBD1 or TRBD2 (6 bases each). The germline V gene encodes CDR1 DFQATT and CDR2 SNEGSKA (reference sequence). The germline V and J ends were trimmed by 1 base and 2 bases, with 23 bases remaining between them. The CDR3 loop spans 18 amino acids.

This clonotype was seen more than once but under ten times. This chain joins TRBV7-9 and TRBJ1-3; maybe TRBD1 (6 bases). Germline loops: CDR1 SEHNR, CDR2 FQNEAQ (reference sequence). Trimming left V 5 bases short and J 4 bases short, with 18 bases between. The CDR3 runs 16 residues. CDR3: CASSPLTGRKGNTIYF. The DNA of the CDR3 is TGTGCCAGCAGCCCACTAACAGGGAGGAAAGGAAACACCATATATTTT.

CDR3 bases: TGCGCCAGCAGCCAAGGTCCTAAGGGGGCGGGTGGCTACACCTTC. Protein sequence: CASSQGPKGAGGYTF. The chain has TRBV5-1 and TRBJ1-2, with 7 bases lining up with TRBD1. The V gene's germline CDR1 is SGHRS and CDR2 YFSETQ. V trimming: 4 bases; J trimming: 7 bases; junction bases outside the gene matches: 13. The CDR3 totals 15 residues.

This chain connects TRBV20-1 to TRBJ2-5, with 11 bases fitting TRBD2. Germline loops: CDR1 DFQATT, CDR2 SNEGSKA (reference sequence). V lost 8 bases to trimming and J lost 2 bases; unmatched junction nucleotides: 4. The CDR3 length is 13 residues. The CDR3 sequence is CSQWTSGQETQYF. CDR3 coding DNA: TGCAGTCAATGGACTAGCGGGCAAGAGACCCAGTACTTC.

As concerns this clonotype: This may arise from a read error, as a much more abundant clone is one base away. The chain links TRBV13 to TRBJ1-1; tentative D call: TRBD1 (5 bases). V was clipped by 6 bases and J by 6 bases, with 20 bases between them. Per the germline V gene, CDR1 is PRHDT and CDR2 is FYEKMQ (reference sequence). The CDR3 spans 15 residues. CDR3 in DNA: TGTGCCAGCAGTTCTACCGGTGCGGGGCTCGCTGAAGCTTTCTTT. This sequence encodes CASSSTGAGLAEAFF.

V is TRBV5-5 and J is TRBJ1-6; unclear D gene. CDR3 length: 14 amino acids. The germline gives CDR1 SGHKS, CDR2 YYEKEE (reference sequence). Trimming took off 0 bases at V and 8 bases at J, with 9 bases between the two ends. The CDR3 region is CASSLVDIDSPLHF. In DNA form, the CDR3 reads TGTGCCAGCAGCTTGGTCGACATTGATTCACCCCTCCACTTT.

This clonotype was detected ten times or more. This chain joins TRBV7-9 and TRBJ1-4; D uncertain. V was clipped by 5 bases and J by 7 bases, with 8 bases between them. This CDR3 spans 12 amino acids. Germline V gives CDR1 SEHNR, CDR2 FQNEAQ (reference sequence). The CDR3 coding sequence is TGTGCCAGCAGCCTACGAAGTGAAAAACTGTTTTTT. Protein product: CASSLRSEKLFF.

This clonotype has just a few counts. The chain combines TRBV6-4 with TRBJ2-2; 12 nucleotides agree with TRBD2. V trimming: 7 bases; J trimming: 3 bases; junction bases outside the gene matches: 3. Per germline, CDR1 MRHNA and CDR2 SNTAGT. The CDR3 has 15 residues. The CDR3 sequence: CASKRLAGDTGELFF. CDR3 DNA: TGTGCCAGCAAGAGACTAGCGGGAGACACCGGGGAGCTGTTTTTT.

The CDR3 region has the DNA TGTGCCAGCGGCGACGTGGGCGAGACCCAGTACTTC. This sequence encodes CASGDVGETQYF. The chain recombines TRBV7-9 with TRBJ2-5; the D is unclear. The V and J ends lost 8 bases and 5 bases respectively, with 12 bases between them. Germline V gene lookup returns CDR1 SEHNR and CDR2 FQNEAQ (reference sequence). The CDR3 has 12 residues.

This clonotype has a handful of counts. The chain recombines TRBV19 with TRBJ2-7; 7 bases align to TRBD2. Germline CDR1 LNHDA, CDR2 SQIVND (reference sequence). Germline trimming cut 8 bases from V and 1 base from J; bases unmatched to any gene: 11. The CDR3 spans 15 residues. The CDR3 here is CASSYSAGRSYEQYF. CDR3 in DNA: TGTGCCAGTTCCTATTCAGCGGGACGATCCTACGAGCAGTACTTC. Combining the CDR3 with reference TRBV19 and TRBJ2-7 gives the whole variable domain DGGITQSPKYLFRKEGQNVTLSCEQNLNHDAMYWYRQDPGQGLRLIYYSQIVNDFQKGDIAEGYSVSREKKESFPLTVTSAQKNPTAFYLCASSYSAGRSYEQYFGPGTRLTVT.

Notes on this clonotype: This clone may be a read error of a much larger clone one base away. The J gene is TRBJ2-7, the V gene TRBV11-1; D is uncertain. The CDR3 is 15 amino acids. Trimming removed 0 bases at V and 2 bases at J, with 11 bases between. The germline CDR1 and CDR2 sequences are SGHAT and FQDESV (reference sequence). DNA for the CDR3: TGTGCCAGCAGCTTAGCCCCTCGCGGCACCTACGAGCAGTACTTC. This translates into CASSLAPRGTYEQYF.

This clonotype was recorded only once. One base away lies a much larger clone, so this may be a sequencing read error. The J gene is TRBJ2-7, the V gene TRBV7-9; D might be TRBD1 or TRBD2, each matching 6 bases. The CDR3 is 14 residues long. V was trimmed by 11 bases and J by 2 bases, leaving 19 bases between them. In germline, CDR1 is SEHNR, CDR2 FQNEAQ (reference sequence). This CDR3 is CASGGQGSPYEQYF. The CDR3 DNA sequence: TGTGCCTCTGGAGGGCAGGGGAGTCCCTACGAGCAGTACTTC.

This clonotype was seen ten or more times. This sequence joins TRBV12-3 or TRBV12-4 and TRBJ2-7; D may be TRBD1 (5 bases). Trimming took off 6 bases at V and 10 bases at J, with 13 bases between the two ends. The CDR3 is 11 amino acids. The CDR3 region is CASSRRQRQYF. The CDR3 DNA reads TGTGCCAGCAGCCGGAGACAGAGACAGTACTTC.

This clonotype was seen many times. CDR3 sequence reads: CAIAGQGLEQYF. The DNA of the CDR3 is TGTGCCATCGCCGGACAGGGCTTAGAGCAGTACTTC. The chain employs TRBV10-3 and TRBJ2-7; 8 bases are a match to TRBD1. V shed 8 bases and J 7 bases; nucleotides not matched to a gene: 7. In germline, CDR1 is ENHRY, CDR2 SYGVKD. CDR3 length: 12 residues.

This clonotype appeared a few times. The chain is built from TRBV29-1 and TRBJ2-5, with a tentative D call TRBD1 (5 bases). Germline V gene data show CDR1 as SQVTM and CDR2 as ANQGSEA. This CDR3 is built from 12 residues. V lost 5 bases and J lost 2, with 9 bases in between. As DNA, the CDR3 is TGCAGCGTTTCTCAGGGTCAAGAGACCCAGTACTTC. Amino acids: CSVSQGQETQYF.

This clonotype was observed at least ten times. The chain recombines TRBV7-2 with TRBJ2-7; D not certain. The CDR3 contains 15 residues. Trimming took off 5 bases at V and 2 bases at J, with 16 bases between the two ends. CDR1 and CDR2 from the germline V gene are SGHTA and FQGNSA. For the CDR3, the DNA is TGTGCCAGCAGCCCCCGAACCTACGGAGCCTACGAGCAGTACTTC. This encodes CASSPRTYGAYEQYF.

V and J are TRBV7-2 and TRBJ2-5, with 8 bases that match TRBD1. The V gene's germline CDR1 is SGHTA and CDR2 FQGNSA. After removal of 8 bases from V and 4 bases from J, the junction contained 9 bases not matched to a gene. CDR3 length: 14 amino acids. The CDR3 loop reads CASSPAGGPETQYF. The CDR3 coding sequence is TGTGCCAGCTCACCGGCAGGGGGCCCAGAGACCCAGTACTTC.

This clonotype was seen repeatedly, ten times or more. The V gene is TRBV7-9, the J gene TRBJ2-7; no clear D gene. CDR1 and CDR2 from the germline V gene are SEHNR and FQNEAQ (reference sequence). The V end was cut by 1 base, the J end by 7 bases, with 8 bases between. The CDR3 runs to 12 residues. CDR3 in DNA: TGTGCCAGCAGCTTAGAGGTGTGGGAGCAGTACTTC. This gives the protein CASSLEVWEQYF.

In regard to this clonotype: A read error may explain this, as a much larger clone is one base away. The chain links TRBV6-5 to TRBJ1-1; no firm D call. The CDR3 runs to 15 residues. Germline lookup yields CDR1 MNHEY and CDR2 SVGAGI. The DNA of the CDR3 is TGTGCCATCAGTTACGGGCAGATTGTGAACACTGAAGCTTTCTTT. Protein: CAISYGQIVNTEAFF.

The V gene is TRBV9, the J gene TRBJ2-7; 8 bases fit TRBD1. V was pared by 4 bases and J by 6 bases, with 12 bases of the junction left unmatched. This CDR3 contains 15 residues. CDR1 is SGDLS, CDR2 YYNGEE, per germline. The CDR3 sequence: CASSTIDRGDGEQYF. CDR3 DNA: TGTGCCAGCAGCACGATCGACAGGGGCGATGGCGAGCAGTACTTC.

This clonotype was counted between two and nine times. This sequence joins TRBV20-1 and TRBJ2-7; TRBD1 matches at 7 bases. Germline-derived CDR1 and CDR2 are DFQATT and SNEGSKA (reference sequence). The length of the CDR3 is 14 residues. After removal of 5 bases from V and 2 bases from J, the junction contained 9 bases not matched to a gene. CDR3 in amino acids: CSAPPGGQPYEQYF. CDR3 nucleotide sequence: TGCAGTGCTCCACCAGGGGGACAACCCTACGAGCAGTACTTC.